This passage covers 26 T cell receptor beta chains from one sample sequenced in a study of T cells in localized non-small cell lung cancer. Repertoires were generated with immunoSEQ multiplex PCR, while TCRdb's copy carries only in-frame clones and drops some. The sample shows some 37,000 clones, about 87% of them seen only once. Specimen: peripheral blood, collected before any cancer treatment. These receptor sequences come from a man between 18 and 49 years old with stage I lung adenocarcinoma.

The rearrangement links TRBV5-6 to TRBJ1-2, with D maybe TRBD1 (5 bases). From germline, CDR1 is SGHDT and CDR2 YYEEEE. The CDR3 contains 13 residues. V was cut by 2 bases and J by 3 bases, with 8 bases left in between. The CDR3: CASSLKGHYGYTF. The CDR3 DNA reads TGTGCCAGCAGCTTAAAGGGGCACTATGGCTACACCTTC.

This chain links TRBV7-3 with TRBJ1-1; no reliable D call. Germline CDR1 and CDR2: SGHTA and FQGTGA. This CDR3 contains 13 residues. The V end was cut by 5 bases, the J end by 1 base, with 8 bases between. The CDR3, as DNA: TGTGCCAGCAGCCTTACATCGAACACTGAAGCTTTCTTT. This codes for CASSLTSNTEAFF.

The chain combines TRBV7-3 with TRBJ2-5; D may be TRBD1 (8 bases). The CDR3 length is 16 residues. The V gene lost 3 bases and the J gene lost 0 bases, with 14 bases spanning the gap. Germline V gene data show CDR1 as SGHTA and CDR2 as FQGTGA. CDR3 bases: TGTGCCAGCAGCTTTACAGGGGGAGGGCACCAAGAGACCCAGTACTTC. It encodes CASSFTGGGHQETQYF.

The chain combines TRBV6-6 with TRBJ1-1; D remains unclear. The V gene's germline CDR1 is MNHNY and CDR2 SVGAGI (reference sequence). V was pared by 2 bases and J by 5 bases, with 12 bases between. The CDR3 runs to 14 residues. This chain's CDR3 is CASSYRVSGTEAFF. CDR3 coding DNA: TGTGCCAGCAGTTACAGGGTAAGCGGAACTGAAGCTTTCTTT.

This clone appeared a single time. CDR3 sequence: CASSLGPGTAYGYTF. CDR3 nucleotides: TGTGCCAGCAGCTTAGGCCCCGGGACGGCTTATGGCTACACCTTC. This chain connects TRBV7-6 to TRBJ1-2; a possible D gene is TRBD1 (5 bases). The V and J ends lost 1 base and 5 bases respectively, with 14 bases between them. This CDR3 comprises 15 residues. CDR1 is SGHVS, CDR2 FNYEAQ, per germline.

This chain joins TRBV29-1 and TRBJ2-7, with TRBD2 matching 11 bases. From germline, CDR1 is SQVTM and CDR2 ANQGSEA. The V gene end was trimmed by 6 bases and the J gene end by 2 bases; junction bases not matched to a gene: 15. The CDR3 extends over 17 amino acids. DNA of the CDR3: TGCAGCGTCTCTCATGGTACTAGCGGGGGTGCTACCTACGAGCAGTACTTC. Protein product: CSVSHGTSGGATYEQYF.

The chain joins TRBV4-1 to TRBJ1-2; D perhaps matches TRBD1 (6 bases). The germline gives CDR1 MGHRA, CDR2 YSYEKL. V lost 0 bases, J lost 2 bases, and 13 bases lay in between. CDR3 length: 16 amino acids. The CDR3 is CASSQENPGVNYGYTF. Written as DNA, the CDR3 is TGCGCCAGCAGCCAAGAAAACCCAGGGGTAAACTATGGCTACACCTTC.

The chain uses TRBV6-5 and TRBJ2-7; TRBD2 is a possible D gene (6 bases). Trimming removed 5 bases from V and 3 bases from J, with 17 bases in between. The CDR3 spans 15 residues. The V gene's germline CDR1 is MNHEY and CDR2 SVGAGI. CDR3 sequence (DNA): TGTGCCAGCAGTCCCGGAGACGGGAGACTCTACGAGCAGTACTTC. Protein product: CASSPGDGRLYEQYF.

V and J are TRBV5-1 and TRBJ1-2, with 7 bases lining up with TRBD1. CDR1 and CDR2 (germline): SGHRS, YFSETQ. Trimming took 6 bases from V and 7 from J; bases not matched to a gene: 12. This CDR3 is built from 14 residues. The CDR3 DNA reads TGCGCCAGCATGCAAGGGGGCGCTGCAGGTGGCTACACCTTC. Its protein product is CASMQGGAAGGYTF. The full variable domain, rest sourced from reference TRBV5-1 and TRBJ1-2, is KAGVTQTPRYLIKTRGQQVTLSCSPISGHRSVSWYQQTPGQGLQFLFEYFSETQRNKGNFPGRFSGRQFSNSRSEMNVSTLELGDSALYLCASMQGGAAGGYTFGSGTRLTVV.

V usage is TRBV12-5 and J usage is TRBJ1-2; D possibly corresponds to TRBD1 (6 bases). This CDR3 is built from 14 residues. V lost 6 bases and J lost 8, with 19 bases in between. Per the germline V gene, CDR1 is LGHNT and CDR2 is FRNRAP. CDR3 DNA: TGTGCTAGTGGCCCAGGGGACCCCACAAGGGGCTACACCTTC. This gives the protein CASGPGDPTRGYTF.

This clone was detected once. This chain connects TRBV7-8 to TRBJ2-4; 10 bases map to TRBD2. This CDR3 region has 18 residues. Unmatched junction bases numbered 10, after V lost 4 bases and J lost 1 base. Germline assignment: CDR1 SGHVS and CDR2 FQNEAQ. Written as DNA, the CDR3 is TGTGCCAGCAGCTACAGCGGGGGGGCTATAACCGCCAAAAACATTCAGTACTTC. Translated, it gives CASSYSGGAITAKNIQYF.

The chain employs TRBV5-1 and TRBJ2-5; 7 positions agree with TRBD2. Unmatched junction bases numbered 1, after V lost 2 bases and J lost 0 bases. The length of the CDR3 is 14 residues. Looked up from germline, CDR1 is SGHRS and CDR2 is YFSETQ. The CDR3 sequence: CASSLTSDQETQYF. CDR3 nucleotides: TGCGCCAGCAGCTTAACTAGCGACCAAGAGACCCAGTACTTC.

The gene calls are TRBV5-1 and TRBJ1-1; D is ambiguous. V was clipped by 3 bases and J by 0 bases, with 12 bases between them. Germline V lookup: CDR1 SGHRS, CDR2 YFSETQ. The length of the CDR3 is 15 residues. The CDR3 nucleotides are TGCGCCAGCAGCTCGGATTTTGGTTTGAACACTGAAGCTTTCTTT. Encoded protein: CASSSDFGLNTEAFF.

This clone was detected only a few times. The rearrangement joins TRBV20-1 to TRBJ1-6; D not resolved. From germline, CDR1 is DFQATT and CDR2 SNEGSKA (reference sequence). Trimming removed 3 bases from V and 14 bases from J, with 11 bases in between. The length of the CDR3 is 11 residues. The CDR3 nucleotides read TGCAGTGCTAGTGAAGGACGCTCCCTCCACTTT. This gives the protein CSASEGRSLHF.

The chain is built from TRBV11-1 and TRBJ1-1, with D possibly matching TRBD1 (5 bases). V was cut by 7 bases and J by 4 bases, with 13 bases left in between. The CDR3 runs to 13 residues. Germline assignment: CDR1 SGHAT and CDR2 FQDESV (reference sequence). The CDR3 sequence is CASTTPGFTEAFF. The CDR3 DNA is TGTGCCAGCACCACCCCAGGGTTCACTGAAGCTTTCTTT. Full variable domain (remainder filled in from reference TRBV11-1 and TRBJ1-1): EAEVAQSPRYKITEKSQAVAFWCDPISGHATLYWYRQILGQGPELLVQFQDESVVDDSQLPKDRFSAERLKGVDSTLKIQPAELGDSAMYLCASTTPGFTEAFFGQGTRLTVV.

The rearrangement joins TRBV30 to TRBJ2-3, with D perhaps matching TRBD1 (6 bases). CDR1 GTSNPN and CDR2 SVGIG come from the germline V gene (reference sequence). The CDR3 has 15 amino acids. Trimming pared 2 bases from V and 13 bases from J, leaving 25 bases between. In DNA form, the CDR3 reads TGTGCCTGGAGTTCCCCGATCTCGGGACATCGAAACAAGTATTTT. It yields the protein CAWSSPISGHRNKYF.

The chain is built from TRBV25-1 and TRBJ1-2, with a tentative D call TRBD1 (6 bases). With 8 bases removed from V and 4 bases from J, the gap between germline ends came to 14 bases. Germline CDR1 MGHDK, CDR2 SYGVNS. This CDR3 region has 13 residues. The chain's CDR3 is CASASTGVYGYTF. The CDR3 DNA reads as TGTGCCAGCGCATCGACAGGTGTCTATGGCTACACCTTC.

This chain connects TRBV5-1 to TRBJ1-2, with 11 bases aligning to TRBD1. Germline CDR1 reads SGHRS; CDR2 reads YFSETQ. CDR3 size: 16 residues. V gave up 4 bases and J gave up 6 bases; unmatched junction bases: 11. The chain's CDR3 is CASSIGQGASKDGYTF. The CDR3 DNA is TGCGCCAGCAGCATCGGACAGGGGGCGAGCAAGGATGGCTACACCTTC.

The J gene is TRBJ1-4, the V gene TRBV2, with a tentative D call TRBD1 (5 bases). The germline CDR1 and CDR2 sequences are SNHLY and FYNNEI. Trimming left V 3 bases short and J 7 bases short, with 12 bases between. This CDR3 is built from 14 residues. CDR3 coding DNA: TGTGCCAGCAGTGAGGGGCGTCCCCCTGAAAAACTGTTTTTT. This translates into CASSEGRPPEKLFF.

The rearrangement links TRBV7-6 to TRBJ2-3; 11 nucleotides align to TRBD2. This CDR3 has 16 residues. Germline V gives CDR1 SGHVS, CDR2 FNYEAQ. Losses at the gene ends were 5 bases for V and 2 bases for J; bases not matched to a gene: 6. The CDR3 sequence: CASSNLAGGPTDTQYF. Written as DNA, the CDR3 is TGTGCCAGCAGCAACCTAGCGGGGGGACCCACAGATACGCAGTATTTT.

This sequence joins TRBV7-3 and TRBJ2-2; D tentatively reads TRBD1 or TRBD2 (6 bases each). The ends were cut back, 4 bases at V and 3 bases at J, with 9 bases in the middle. The CDR3 spans 14 residues. The germline V gene encodes CDR1 SGHTA and CDR2 FQGTGA. CDR3 coding DNA: TGTGCCAGCAGCTGGGGGGCTGACACCGGGGAGCTGTTTTTT. Translation gives CASSWGADTGELFF.

The chain employs TRBV19 and TRBJ2-7; tentatively, D is TRBD2 (7 bases). CDR1 and CDR2 from the germline V gene are LNHDA and SQIVND (reference sequence). This CDR3 is built from 15 residues. Trimming shortened V by 1 base and J by 2 bases, and 12 bases separated the two germline ends. This chain's CDR3 is CASSIGRGRAYEQYF. CDR3 DNA sequence: TGTGCCAGTAGTATAGGGCGGGGGCGAGCCTACGAGCAGTACTTC.

V is TRBV6-5 and J is TRBJ2-2, with a possible D match to TRBD1 (6 bases). The V end lost 5 bases, the J end lost 6 bases, and 13 bases lay between the germline ends. The CDR3 covers 14 residues. The germline V gene has CDR1 MNHEY and CDR2 SVGAGI. The CDR3 DNA follows: TGTGCCAGCAGTCAACGAACAGGGTCCGGGGAGCTGTTTTTT. Protein product: CASSQRTGSGELFF.

This clone has just a few counts. The CDR3 region is CASSLARTGYSSYNSPLHF. The CDR3 DNA follows: TGTGCCAGCAGCTTAGCCCGGACAGGGTATAGCTCCTATAATTCACCCCTCCACTTT. The chain is built from TRBV7-2 and TRBJ1-6; 8 bases fit TRBD1. Germline V gene data show CDR1 as SGHTA and CDR2 as FQGNSA. This CDR3 contains 19 residues. V lost 0 bases, J lost 0 bases, and 7 bases stayed unmatched.

This clone was recorded a few times. The V call is TRBV13, the J call TRBJ2-3; 11 positions agree with TRBD2. V shed 1 base, J shed 6 bases, and the junction held 3 bases outside the gene matches. The V gene's germline CDR1 is PRHDT and CDR2 FYEKMQ (reference sequence). The CDR3 has 15 residues. The CDR3 sequence is CASSLELAGADTQYF. The CDR3 nucleotides are TGTGCCAGCAGCTTAGAACTAGCGGGGGCCGATACGCAGTATTTT.

CDR3 nucleotide sequence: TGTGCCAGTAGCCACACAGGAGCAACTAATGAAAAACTGTTTTTT. Translation gives CASSHTGATNEKLFF. The genes are TRBV19 and TRBJ1-4, with D perhaps matching TRBD1 (5 bases). V lost 6 bases and J 0 bases, leaving 11 bases between the germline ends. The CDR3 sequence is 15 residues long. The germline V gene encodes CDR1 LNHDA and CDR2 SQIVND (reference sequence).